Listed below are T cell receptor beta chains from one sample, sequenced in a study of T-cell reconstitution after alpha-beta-depleted transplantation in children. One entry per CDR3 protein results from TCRdb running MiXCR on the PCR reads. The table has 120,000 or so distinct CDR3 sequences, roughly 23% seen once. Sequencing used PBMCs, mostly from graft donor cells, obtained 180 days after TCRalphabeta/CD19-depleted stem cell transplant. The receptors were sampled from a male patient aged 2 to 9 who had a stem cell transplant for chronic granulomatous disease, so the T cells may come from the graft donor. CDR3s include the opening cysteine and the closing phenylalanine or tryptophan. A D gene is named only where the DNA matches it firmly.

CDR3 protein: CASSLAGPDTQYF; D gene: .; J gene: TRBJ2-3; V gene: TRBV7-2
CDR3 protein: CSAFTPAVATQETQYF; D gene: .; J gene: TRBJ2-5; V gene: TRBV20-1
CDR3 protein: CSALQGPSTDTQYF; D gene: .; J gene: TRBJ2-3; V gene: TRBV20-1
CDR3 protein: CSARTPGHDQETQYF; D gene: .; J gene: TRBJ2-5; V gene: TRBV20-1
CDR3 protein: CSAREQNYEQYF; D gene: .; J gene: TRBJ2-7; V gene: TRBV20-1
CDR3 protein: CASYVRATGELFF; D gene: .; J gene: TRBJ2-2; V gene: TRBV10-1
CDR3 protein: CAISEGTGAYNEQFF; D gene: .; J gene: TRBJ2-1; V gene: TRBV10-3
CDR3 protein: CASSDRNPEAFF; D gene: .; J gene: TRBJ1-1; V gene: TRBV2
CDR3 protein: CSGQGRSTDTQYF; D gene: TRBD1; J gene: TRBJ2-3; V gene: TRBV29-1
CDR3 protein: CAWGRPGPTFYGYTF; D gene: .; J gene: TRBJ1-2; V gene: TRBV30
CDR3 protein: CASSLVGKETQYF; D gene: .; J gene: TRBJ2-5; V gene: TRBV5-4
CDR3 protein: CASSLGLAYNNEQFF; D gene: .; J gene: TRBJ2-1; V gene: TRBV12-3/TRBV12-4
CDR3 protein: CASSFVVGGVAQETQYF; D gene: .; J gene: TRBJ2-5; V gene: TRBV12-3/TRBV12-4
CDR3 protein: CSARDVWGRVNTEAFF; D gene: .; J gene: TRBJ1-1; V gene: TRBV20-1
CDR3 protein: CSAARIPSDEQFF; D gene: .; J gene: TRBJ2-1; V gene: TRBV20-1
CDR3 protein: CASSPRLAGGGNEQFF; D gene: TRBD2; J gene: TRBJ2-1; V gene: TRBV7-2
CDR3 protein: CASSARDRGLLWTGELFF; D gene: TRBD1; J gene: TRBJ2-2; V gene: TRBV25-1
CDR3 protein: CSARTIQETQYF; D gene: .; J gene: TRBJ2-5; V gene: TRBV20-1
CDR3 protein: CASMVRGGNYGYTF; D gene: .; J gene: TRBJ1-2; V gene: TRBV5-6
CDR3 protein: CASSQEQGIPYNEQFF; D gene: TRBD1; J gene: TRBJ2-1; V gene: TRBV5-5
CDR3 protein: CASSSSVGLPLYEQYF; D gene: .; J gene: TRBJ2-7; V gene: TRBV7-9
CDR3 protein: CSSWTSGGTDTQYF; D gene: TRBD2; J gene: TRBJ2-3; V gene: TRBV29-1
CDR3 protein: CSAKKGGKQETQYF; D gene: .; J gene: TRBJ2-5; V gene: TRBV20-1
CDR3 protein: CASSLPSGRASENEQFF; D gene: TRBD2; J gene: TRBJ2-1; V gene: TRBV12-3/TRBV12-4
CDR3 protein: CASSEGTTNTEAFF; D gene: .; J gene: TRBJ1-1; V gene: TRBV18
CDR3 protein: CASRFPGANEQYF; D gene: .; J gene: TRBJ2-7; V gene: TRBV28
CDR3 protein: CASRASNQPQHF; D gene: .; J gene: TRBJ1-5; V gene: TRBV27
CDR3 protein: CAISPDGYQPQHF; D gene: .; J gene: TRBJ1-5; V gene: TRBV10-3
CDR3 protein: CSVASSGNTIYF; D gene: .; J gene: TRBJ1-3; V gene: TRBV29-1
CDR3 protein: CASSHLTSYSNEQFF; D gene: .; J gene: TRBJ2-1; V gene: TRBV5-1
CDR3 protein: CASSQLGQGGNQPQHF; D gene: TRBD1; J gene: TRBJ1-5; V gene: TRBV18